This T cell receptor beta chain was sequenced in a study of human T cells and chemical hapten exposure. Findings and limits, study-wide: Among TCRs, those above 1 in 1000 frequency were unaffected by DPC sensitization.

This clonotype has ten or more counts. Its antigen is not known. It was unfractionated whole blood from which total RNA was extracted. During construction of the library, unique molecular identifiers were attached to individual cDNA molecules for quantitative, reproducible TCR counting. Each CDR3 protein is one row after TCRdb ran MiXCR on the reads. The table records 100,000 to 150,000 distinct CDR3 sequences, roughly 8.5% of them present only once. CDR3 size: 15 residues. Germline CDR1 LGHNA, CDR2 YSLEER. V lost 0 bases, J lost 2 bases, and 11 bases lay in between. Sequences were obtained from whole blood. The chain employs TRBV4-3 and TRBJ2-7, with D maybe TRBD1 (6 bases). The origin of this receptor is a human donor in good health. Some clones in this sample may be carry-over from other donors' samples. The CDR3 DNA follows: TGCGCCAGCAGCCAAGACCAGGGGCCTACCTACGAGCAGTACTTC. This translates into CASSQDQGPTYEQYF.